This entry lists 21 T cell receptor beta chains sequenced from one sample in a study of CD8 T cells in Susac syndrome. With random hexamers, roughly 0.5 to 1 ug RNA was reverse transcribed. TCRdb used MiXCR to reprocess the immunoSEQ multiplex PCR reads, holding one entry per CDR3 protein. Counted here are about 160,000 distinct CDR3 sequences, around 93% occurring once; the ten biggest clones make up 0.12% to 0.15%. Sequencing was performed on CD4+ T cells from PBMCs. These receptors came from a human donor in good health.

This clonotype was seen a handful of times. The CDR3 sequence: CASSSQGGSSYEQYF. DNA of the CDR3: TGTGCCAGCAGTTCCCAGGGGGGGAGCTCCTACGAGCAGTACTTC. The chain combines TRBV6-5 with TRBJ2-7; D tentatively reads TRBD1 or TRBD2 (7 bases each). Trimming pared 4 bases from V and 0 bases from J, leaving 13 bases between. Germline-derived CDR1 and CDR2 are MNHEY and SVGAGI. The CDR3 is 15 residues long.

This chain links TRBV2 with TRBJ1-1; 8 bases align to TRBD1. Germline V gene sequence: CDR1 SNHLY, CDR2 FYNNEI. V lost 4 bases, J lost 4 bases, and 8 bases stayed unmatched. CDR3 length: 15 residues. CDR3 DNA: TGTGCCAGCAGTGGGACAGGGTCCCGGGGCACTGAAGCTTTCTTT. Translated: CASSGTGSRGTEAFF.

The genes are TRBV12-3 or TRBV12-4 and TRBJ1-2; 7 bases align to TRBD1. There are 14 residues in the CDR3. The ends lost 6 bases at V and 7 bases at J; junction bases unmatched: 11. The CDR3 loop is CASSLRDSPGGYTF. The CDR3 bases are TGTGCCAGCAGCCTCCGGGACAGCCCCGGTGGCTACACCTTC.

This clonotype was picked up a small number of times. This chain joins TRBV12-3 or TRBV12-4 and TRBJ1-5, with D possibly TRBD1 on 6 matching bases. V lost 6 bases to trimming and J lost 1 base, with 10 bases between them. The CDR3 is 14 amino acids. CDR3 sequence reads: CASRQGLSNQPQHF. CDR3 sequence (DNA): TGTGCCAGCAGACAGGGACTAAGCAATCAGCCCCAGCATTTT.

The chain is built from TRBV30 and TRBJ2-7; unclear D gene. Per germline, CDR1 GTSNPN and CDR2 SVGIG (reference sequence). CDR3 size: 13 residues. V lost 0 bases, J lost 1 base, and 7 bases lay in between. The CDR3 DNA follows: TGTGCCTGGAGTGTACAGATTTCCTACGAGCAGTACTTC. Translation gives CAWSVQISYEQYF.

The V and J genes are TRBV20-1 and TRBJ2-5, with TRBD2 matching 11 bases. The V gene end was trimmed by 1 base and the J gene end by 5 bases; junction bases not matched to a gene: 0. Germline-derived CDR1 and CDR2 are DFQATT and SNEGSKA (reference sequence). CDR3 size: 13 residues. The CDR3 here is CSARVAGGETQYF. The CDR3 coding sequence is TGCAGTGCTAGAGTAGCGGGGGGGGAGACCCAGTACTTC.

The chain links TRBV7-2 to TRBJ1-5; D is ambiguous. The CDR3 sequence is 14 residues long. Germline V gene lookup returns CDR1 SGHTA and CDR2 FQGNSA. Trimming removed 0 bases at V and 0 bases at J, with 3 bases between. Written as DNA, the CDR3 is TGTGCCAGCAGCTTAGCCACTAGCAATCAGCCCCAGCATTTT. Encoded protein: CASSLATSNQPQHF.

V usage is TRBV20-1 and J usage is TRBJ2-5; tentatively, D is TRBD1 or TRBD2 (5 bases each). Per germline, CDR1 DFQATT and CDR2 SNEGSKA (reference sequence). The CDR3 runs to 15 residues. V was pared by 3 bases and J by 1 base, with 15 bases between. This chain's CDR3 is CSASPRDRGQETQYF. The CDR3 region has the DNA TGCAGTGCTAGCCCCAGGGATCGGGGCCAAGAGACCCAGTACTTC.

The V and J genes are TRBV12-3 or TRBV12-4 and TRBJ1-5; no reliable D call. This CDR3 spans 12 amino acids. V dropped 6 bases and J dropped 7 bases, with 10 bases sitting between them. CDR3 amino acids: CASSLIGQPQHF. The CDR3 DNA is TGTGCCAGCAGCCTCATCGGGCAGCCCCAGCATTTT.

The chain uses TRBV19 and TRBJ1-5; tentative D call: TRBD1 (5 bases). The CDR3 consists of 13 residues. The germline V gene encodes CDR1 LNHDA and CDR2 SQIVND (reference sequence). The V and J ends lost 5 bases and 1 base respectively, with 6 bases between them. CDR3 protein: CASSYRSNQPQHF. The DNA for the CDR3 is TGTGCCAGTAGTTACAGGAGCAATCAGCCCCAGCATTTT. Full variable domain (outside the CDR3, taken from reference TRBV19 and TRBJ1-5): DGGITQSPKYLFRKEGQNVTLSCEQNLNHDAMYWYRQDPGQGLRLIYYSQIVNDFQKGDIAEGYSVSREKKESFPLTVTSAQKNPTAFYLCASSYRSNQPQHFGDGTRLSIL.

The chain recombines TRBV2 with TRBJ1-5; 10 bases fit TRBD1. V lost 1 base to trimming and J lost 3 bases; unmatched junction nucleotides: 3. The germline CDR1 and CDR2 sequences are SNHLY and FYNNEI. This CDR3 region has 16 residues. This CDR3 is CASSEEGQGSNQPQHF. The CDR3 coding sequence is TGTGCCAGCAGTGAAGAGGGACAGGGGTCCAATCAGCCCCAGCATTTT.

J is TRBJ1-2 and V is TRBV5-4; no clear D gene. This CDR3 is 15 amino acids long. CDR1 and CDR2 (germline): SGHNT, YYREEE (reference sequence). The V end lost 3 bases, the J end lost 4 bases, and 16 bases lay between the germline ends. The CDR3: CASSSPQILRYGYTF. The CDR3 DNA follows: TGTGCCAGCAGCTCACCCCAGATCCTGCGCTATGGCTACACCTTC.

This chain joins TRBV4-2 and TRBJ2-5, with unresolved D. V shed 4 bases and J shed 5 bases, with 11 bases lying between them. This CDR3 is 13 amino acids long. Germline V lookup: CDR1 LGHNA, CDR2 YNFKEQ. The CDR3 protein is CASSRDFTETQYF. For the CDR3, the DNA is TGTGCCAGCAGCCGAGATTTTACGGAGACCCAGTACTTC.

The chain carries TRBV4-1 and TRBJ2-1; no reliable D call. Germline V gene lookup returns CDR1 MGHRA and CDR2 YSYEKL. Trimming removed 4 bases from V and 8 bases from J, with 18 bases in between. The CDR3 contains 15 residues. CDR3 DNA sequence: TGCGCCAGCAGCCGTATGTACGGGTCAGAGGATGAGCAGTTCTTC. It encodes CASSRMYGSEDEQFF.

The chain carries TRBV7-9 and TRBJ1-6; tentative D call: TRBD1 (5 bases). The germline CDR1 and CDR2 sequences are SEHNR and FQNEAQ (reference sequence). Between the trimmed V and J ends, which lost 6 bases and 0 bases, there was a span of 21 bases. This CDR3 is built from 19 residues. CDR3 in amino acids: CASRPPLGTVSSYNSPLHF. Written as DNA, the CDR3 is TGTGCCAGCAGACCACCCTTAGGGACGGTTAGCTCCTATAATTCACCCCTCCACTTT.

J is TRBJ1-1 and V is TRBV27; D gene ambiguous. Germline CDR1 is MNHEY and CDR2 is SMNVEV (reference sequence). This CDR3 is built from 13 residues. V lost 5 bases and J 1 base, leaving 8 bases between the germline ends. CDR3 sequence reads: CASSTTGNTEAFF. CDR3 nucleotide sequence: TGTGCCAGCAGTACAACGGGGAACACTGAAGCTTTCTTT.

CDR3 DNA: TGTGCCAGCAGCCACTCCCGGTTGGAGGGTCTATATGGCTACACCTTC. Amino acid sequence: CASSHSRLEGLYGYTF. The rearrangement links TRBV3-1 to TRBJ1-2; D is ambiguous. CDR3 size: 16 residues. Trimming took 3 bases from V and 5 from J, leaving 19 bases between them. The V gene's germline CDR1 is LGHDT and CDR2 YNNKEL (reference sequence). Full variable domain (missing parts from reference TRBV3-1 and TRBJ1-2): DTAVSQTPKYLVTQMGNDKSIKCEQNLGHDTMYWYKQDSKKFLKIMFSYNNKELIINETVPNRFSPKSPDKAHLNLHINSLELGDSAVYFCASSHSRLEGLYGYTFGSGTRLTVV.

This chain connects TRBV7-2 to TRBJ1-1; 9 bases map to TRBD1. The J segment lost 7 bases and the V segment lost 5 bases, leaving 2 bases of the junction unmatched. Germline V CDR1 and CDR2: SGHTA, FQGNSA. This CDR3 has 12 amino acids. This CDR3 is CASSRTGVEAFF. Here the CDR3 DNA reads TGTGCCAGCAGCCGGACAGGGGTTGAAGCTTTCTTT.

The chain carries TRBV9 and TRBJ2-3, with no clear D. Germline V gene data show CDR1 as SGDLS and CDR2 as YYNGEE. The germline V and J ends were trimmed by 0 bases and 10 bases, with 12 bases remaining between them. The CDR3 length is 13 residues. The CDR3 region is CASSVDEQLPQYF. CDR3 sequence (DNA): TGTGCCAGCAGCGTAGATGAACAGCTACCGCAGTATTTT.

This sequence joins TRBV28 and TRBJ1-3, with D tentatively TRBD1 (5 bases). The CDR3 runs 14 residues. The germline gives CDR1 MDHEN, CDR2 SYDVKM. V dropped 2 bases and J dropped 4 bases, with 9 bases sitting between them. CDR3 protein: CASSLVGVGNTIYF. CDR3 bases: TGTGCCAGCAGTTTAGTAGGGGTCGGAAACACCATATATTTT.

This chain joins TRBV20-1 and TRBJ1-4, with D possibly being TRBD1 (5 bases). Trimming took 7 bases from V and 2 from J, leaving 8 bases between them. This CDR3 is 12 amino acids long. The germline gives CDR1 DFQATT, CDR2 SNEGSKA (reference sequence). The CDR3 nucleotides are TGCAGTGTCGGGGGTACTAATGAAAAACTGTTTTTT. Amino acid sequence: CSVGGTNEKLFF.